Given below is one T cell receptor (beta chain) in context. The CDR3 sequence is 14 residues long. Trimming cost V 3 bases and J 0 bases, with 8 bases left between them. Per the germline V gene, CDR1 is LNHDA and CDR2 is SQIVND (reference sequence). The source of the sample is a study of blood T cell repertoires in COVID-19. The table came from immunoSEQ multiplex PCR; TCRdb's copy has only in-frame clones and leaves some out. The data hold 95,000 or so clones, with less than 85% observed a single time. The sequence was obtained from a human donor in a cohort sampled during active COVID-19. The specimen was peripheral blood. This rearrangement joins TRBV19 to TRBJ1-2; unclear D gene. The CDR3 is CASSIERTNYGYTF. Here the CDR3 DNA reads TGTGCCAGTAGTATTGAGAGGACTAACTATGGCTACACCTTC.